A single sample gave rise to the 32 T cell receptor beta chains below, sequenced in a study of Graves' ophthalmopathy and Graves' hyperthyroidism. Using RNA transcripts, the TCR beta CDR3 regions were amplified. First-round RT-PCR relied on HTBI primers, and a second-round multiplex PCR came next. TCRdb reanalysed the multiplex PCR reads using MiXCR and keeps one entry per CDR3 protein. Here the sample spans approximately 160,000 distinct CDR3 sequences, roughly two fifths being singletons. The specimen was peripheral blood. These receptors originate from a man aged 30 to 39 with Graves' ophthalmopathy.

The CDR3 loop reads CASSLDTAGYGYTF. DNA of the CDR3: TGTGCCAGCAGCTTAGATACGGCAGGTTATGGCTACACCTTC. The V call is TRBV7-9, the J call TRBJ1-2; unclear D gene. Germline loops: CDR1 SEHNR, CDR2 FQNEAQ (reference sequence). The CDR3 runs to 14 residues. V was clipped by 1 base and J by 5 bases, with 11 bases between them.

This clonotype appeared once. This chain links TRBV12-3 or TRBV12-4 with TRBJ2-5; D perhaps matches TRBD2 (7 bases). The CDR3 is 16 amino acids. V lost 10 bases to trimming and J lost 5 bases, with 26 bases between them. The CDR3 nucleotides read TGTGCCACCGCGTGGGGGGGGGCGCTAGTGACGGAGACCCAGTACTTC. Its translation is CATAWGGALVTETQYF.

The rearrangement joins TRBV7-2 to TRBJ2-2; D ambiguous. In germline, CDR1 is SGHTA, CDR2 FQGNSA. V was clipped by 6 bases and J by 6 bases, with 8 bases between them. This CDR3 has 12 amino acids. The CDR3 spells CASSTFAGELFF. Written as DNA, the CDR3 is TGTGCCAGCAGTACCTTTGCCGGGGAGCTGTTTTTT.

The chain has TRBV11-2 and TRBJ2-5; D gene unclear. In germline, CDR1 is SGHAT, CDR2 FQNNGV. The CDR3 extends over 12 amino acids. V lost 0 bases and J 7 bases, leaving 6 bases between the germline ends. The chain's CDR3 is CASSLEWGTQYF. In DNA, the CDR3 is TGTGCCAGCAGCTTAGAATGGGGGACCCAGTACTTC.

This chain uses TRBV6-5 with TRBJ1-2; D gene unclear. V was cut by 0 bases and J by 7 bases, with 12 bases left in between. Per the germline V gene, CDR1 is MNHEY and CDR2 is SVGAGI. The CDR3 spans 14 residues. The CDR3: CASSYSSQSGGYTF. The CDR3 region has the DNA TGTGCCAGCAGTTACTCGAGTCAGAGCGGTGGCTACACCTTC.

This clonotype was seen at least ten times. This CDR3 is CASSLQHTEAFF. The CDR3 DNA reads as TGTGCCAGCAGTTTACAGCACACTGAAGCTTTCTTT. The V gene is TRBV28, the J gene TRBJ1-1; no firm D call. The CDR3 loop spans 12 amino acids. The V end lost 2 bases, the J end lost 3 bases, and 4 bases lay between the germline ends. Germline V CDR1 and CDR2: MDHEN, SYDVKM.

This clonotype was picked up many times. This rearrangement joins TRBV6-2 or TRBV6-3 to TRBJ1-2, with D perhaps TRBD1 (6 bases). This CDR3 is 15 amino acids long. Germline lookup yields CDR1 MNHEY and CDR2 SVGEGT. Trimming removed 5 bases from V and 6 bases from J, with 19 bases in between. CDR3 loop: CASSPLDRTRDGYTF. Here the CDR3 DNA reads TGTGCCAGCAGTCCACTCGACAGGACGAGGGATGGCTACACCTTC.

This clonotype was observed a single time. This rearrangement joins TRBV28 to TRBJ2-4, with 11 bases fitting TRBD2. The CDR3 length is 19 residues. From germline, CDR1 is MDHEN and CDR2 SYDVKM. V lost 4 bases to trimming and J lost 7 bases; unmatched junction nucleotides: 18. This CDR3 reads CASSSRLAGRGPFLNIQYF. CDR3 nucleotide sequence: TGTGCCAGCAGTTCGAGACTAGCGGGAAGGGGGCCCTTTTTGAACATTCAGTACTTC.

This clonotype was counted only a few times. CDR3 region: CASSAEGGTEAFF. CDR3 sequence (DNA): TGTGCCAGCAGTGCCGAGGGGGGCACTGAAGCTTTCTTT. This chain joins TRBV6-1 and TRBJ1-1; D is perhaps TRBD1 (6 bases). The CDR3 has 13 residues. Trimming removed 4 bases at V and 4 bases at J, with 10 bases between. Germline CDR1 reads MNHNS; CDR2 reads SASEGT.

This clonotype has at least ten counts. The rearrangement uses TRBV6-5 and TRBJ1-1; TRBD1 matches at 7 bases. V gave up 6 bases and J gave up 4 bases; unmatched junction bases: 8. Per the germline V gene, CDR1 is MNHEY and CDR2 is SVGAGI. The CDR3 is 14 amino acids. The CDR3 nucleotides are TGTGCCAGCAGGGTACAGGGGTTGGGCACTGAAGCTTTCTTT. This translates into CASRVQGLGTEAFF.

This clonotype was found many times. The rearrangement joins TRBV24-1 to TRBJ1-1; 7 bases map to TRBD1. V shed 5 bases, J shed 2 bases, and the junction held 7 bases outside the gene matches. Per germline, CDR1 KGHDR and CDR2 SFDVKD. The CDR3 totals 15 residues. CDR3 in DNA: TGTGCCACCAGTGTAGGAGGGGGCGAAAACACTGAAGCTTTCTTT. Amino acid sequence: CATSVGGGENTEAFF.

This clonotype was picked up a small number of times. This chain links TRBV6-5 with TRBJ1-2, with D uncertain. Trimming removed 5 bases from V and 4 bases from J, with 14 bases in between. CDR1 is MNHEY, CDR2 SVGAGI, per germline. This CDR3 is built from 14 residues. The CDR3 reads CASSNRAGGYGYTF. Here the CDR3 DNA reads TGTGCCAGCAGTAACCGGGCTGGAGGCTATGGCTACACCTTC.

CDR3 sequence reads: CASSKGGQGRGGYTF. The CDR3 DNA sequence: TGTGCCAGCAGCAAGGGAGGACAGGGGAGGGGTGGCTACACCTTC. The rearrangement joins TRBV11-2 to TRBJ1-2, with 9 bases identical to TRBD1. The V and J ends lost 5 bases and 7 bases, in that order; junction bases with no gene match: 11. Germline CDR1 and CDR2: SGHAT and FQNNGV. The CDR3 runs 15 residues.

This clonotype has ten or more counts. This chain connects TRBV6-5 to TRBJ1-6, with 7 bases matching TRBD1. The CDR3 runs 14 residues. The germline V gene has CDR1 MNHEY and CDR2 SVGAGI. The J segment lost 10 bases and the V segment lost 2 bases, leaving 5 bases of the junction unmatched. The DNA for the CDR3 is TGTGCCAGCAGTTACGAGGGGGCGCGATCACCCCTCCACTTT. It encodes CASSYEGARSPLHF.

This clonotype was counted many times. The genes are TRBV12-3 or TRBV12-4 and TRBJ2-7, with D uncertain. Trimming took off 1 base at V and 3 bases at J, with 7 bases between the two ends. CDR3 length: 13 residues. In DNA form, the CDR3 reads TGTGCCAGCAGTTTAGGACGGTTCTACGAGCAGTACTTC. This sequence encodes CASSLGRFYEQYF.

The V call is TRBV6-1, the J call TRBJ1-2, with a possible D match to TRBD1 (5 bases). CDR1 is MNHNS, CDR2 SASEGT, per germline. The length of the CDR3 is 14 residues. V gave up 8 bases and J gave up 7 bases, with 20 bases separating them. The CDR3 DNA reads as TGTGCCAGCTTTCCCCTGGGAGGGGTGAGTGGCTACACCTTC. Its protein product is CASFPLGGVSGYTF.

The V gene is TRBV12-3 or TRBV12-4, the J gene TRBJ2-7; the D is unclear. Between the trimmed V and J ends, which lost 1 base and 5 bases, there was a span of 6 bases. The CDR3 loop spans 12 amino acids. The CDR3 DNA sequence: TGTGCCAGCAGTTTAGGTGAAAACGAGCAGTACTTC. Its translation is CASSLGENEQYF.

This clonotype was detected ten times or more. DNA of the CDR3: TGTGCCAGCAGTTTAAAGCGGGAGAAGGATACGCAGTATTTT. It specifies CASSLKREKDTQYF. The rearrangement links TRBV28 to TRBJ2-3; TRBD2 agrees at 8 bases. The length of the CDR3 is 14 residues. V trimming: 2 bases; J trimming: 6 bases; junction bases outside the gene matches: 4. The germline V gene encodes CDR1 MDHEN and CDR2 SYDVKM.

This clonotype was seen many times. This chain uses TRBV6-2 or TRBV6-3 with TRBJ1-1, with D perhaps TRBD1 (6 bases). This CDR3 has 14 residues. Germline CDR1 is MNHEY and CDR2 is SVGEGT. V was cut by 6 bases and J by 4 bases, with 15 bases left in between. The CDR3 sequence: CASSLTGRSTEAFF. In DNA form, the CDR3 reads TGTGCCAGCAGCCTAACAGGGCGGAGCACTGAAGCTTTCTTT.

This clonotype has a count of ten or more. The chain links TRBV28 to TRBJ2-3; TRBD2 is a possible D gene (7 bases). The germline CDR1 and CDR2 sequences are MDHEN and SYDVKM. This CDR3 comprises 15 residues. Between the trimmed V and J ends, which lost 10 bases and 2 bases, there was a span of 19 bases. The CDR3 DNA reads TGTGCCACCCTTGGGGGGGCGGAAAACACAGATACGCAGTATTTT. As protein: CATLGGAENTDTQYF.

This clonotype was observed many times. The chain couples TRBV28 to TRBJ1-1, with D possibly TRBD1 on 6 matching bases. The CDR3 spans 15 residues. The germline V gene has CDR1 MDHEN and CDR2 SYDVKM. V lost 3 bases and J 0 bases, leaving 11 bases between the germline ends. The CDR3 sequence: CASSFRGPLNTEAFF. CDR3 nucleotide sequence: TGTGCCAGCAGTTTCAGGGGCCCTCTGAACACTGAAGCTTTCTTT.

This clonotype has more than one count but fewer than ten. This rearrangement joins TRBV12-3 or TRBV12-4 to TRBJ2-2; D uncertain. The length of the CDR3 is 11 residues. V lost 8 bases and J lost 6, with 7 bases in between. The CDR3 protein is CASHSPGELFF. The CDR3 DNA reads as TGTGCCAGCCACAGTCCCGGGGAGCTGTTTTTT.

V and J are TRBV11-1 and TRBJ1-1; D gene ambiguous. Deletions cut 5 bases from V and 1 base from J, with 11 bases between. There are 14 residues in the CDR3. CDR1 SGHAT and CDR2 FQDESV come from the germline V gene (reference sequence). In DNA, the CDR3 is TGTGCCAGCAGCGGCTGGGCGGCGAACACTGAAGCTTTCTTT. Protein product: CASSGWAANTEAFF.

The chain uses TRBV7-2 and TRBJ2-7, with D uncertain. Germline V gives CDR1 SGHTA, CDR2 FQGNSA. Trimming left V 2 bases short and J 5 bases short, with 7 bases between. The CDR3 extends over 12 amino acids. The CDR3: CASSLWQNEQYF. The CDR3 bases are TGTGCCAGCAGCTTATGGCAGAACGAGCAGTACTTC.

This clonotype has ten or more counts. A read error may account for a junction end that differs from germline. The chain carries TRBV6-2 or TRBV6-3 and TRBJ2-7; D might be TRBD1 (5 bases). CDR1 MNHEY and CDR2 SVGEGT come from the germline V gene. The CDR3 totals 11 residues. The CDR3 bases are TGTGCCAGCAGTTACGGACACTGGACGTTCTTC. Its translation is CASSYGHWTFF.

This clonotype was counted between two and nine times. This chain uses TRBV7-8 with TRBJ2-7, with TRBD1 as a possible D gene (5 bases). Germline V gene data show CDR1 as SGHVS and CDR2 as FQNEAQ. The CDR3 has 15 residues. V lost 1 base, J lost 3 bases, and 13 bases lay in between. DNA of the CDR3: TGTGCCAGCAGCTTAGGACTTCCACAGGTCTACGAGCAGTACTTC. This codes for CASSLGLPQVYEQYF.

The chain employs TRBV12-3 or TRBV12-4 and TRBJ2-7; no firm D call. Trimming removed 7 bases from V and 6 bases from J, with 13 bases in between. The CDR3 covers 12 residues. The CDR3 sequence: CASTTQLVEQYF. CDR3 nucleotides: TGTGCCAGCACCACCCAATTGGTCGAGCAGTACTTC.

The V gene is TRBV6-1, the J gene TRBJ2-2, with TRBD2 identical over 9 bases. This CDR3 is 16 amino acids long. In germline, CDR1 is MNHNS, CDR2 SASEGT. Germline trimming cut 6 bases from V and 5 bases from J; bases unmatched to any gene: 10. DNA of the CDR3: TGTGCCAGCAGGGGGGGACTAGCTGTGTGGACCGGGGAGCTGTTTTTT. It specifies CASRGGLAVWTGELFF.

The chain recombines TRBV28 with TRBJ1-5; D not certain. Germline CDR1 is MDHEN and CDR2 is SYDVKM. The CDR3 contains 16 residues. Trimming stripped 6 bases from V and 5 bases from J, with 20 bases between. The CDR3 loop reads CASSPGVGQKDQPQHF. The CDR3 region has the DNA TGTGCCAGCAGCCCCGGGGTGGGTCAAAAGGATCAGCCCCAGCATTTT.

This chain links TRBV20-1 with TRBJ1-1; the D is unclear. The CDR3 is made up of 10 amino acids. Trimming left V 6 bases short and J 4 bases short, with 6 bases between. From germline, CDR1 is DFQATT and CDR2 SNEGSKA (reference sequence). The CDR3 nucleotides are TGCAGTGCGGGAAGCACTGAAGCTTTCTTT. This codes for CSAGSTEAFF.

This clonotype occurred once. The CDR3, as DNA: TGTGCCAGCAGTTACCAAGCGAGCGGAGCGACGAACACCGGGGAGCTGTTTTTT. Translation gives CASSYQASGATNTGELFF. This chain connects TRBV6-2 or TRBV6-3 to TRBJ2-2; D might be TRBD2 (5 bases). Germline V CDR1 and CDR2: MNHEY, SVGEGT. V shed 2 bases and J shed 0 bases, with 16 bases lying between them. This CDR3 has 18 amino acids.

This clonotype occurred many times. The gene calls are TRBV24-1 and TRBJ2-7, with 8 bases matching TRBD1. The J segment lost 6 bases and the V segment lost 5 bases, leaving 5 bases of the junction unmatched. CDR3 size: 13 residues. The V gene's germline CDR1 is KGHDR and CDR2 SFDVKD. The CDR3 region has the DNA TGTGCCACCAGTGCCCCAGGGGGCCGCGAGCAGTACTTC. Its translation: CATSAPGGREQYF.